Listed below are T cell receptor beta chains from one sample, sequenced in a study of cytomegalovirus exposure and HLA in healthy donors. Generated by immunoSEQ multiplex PCR, the TCRdb table keeps only in-frame clones and is missing some. The table has 160,000 or so clones, around 89% seen once. The sample consisted of PBMCs. The receptors were gathered from a man younger than 35 in good health and CMV-seronegative. The conserved cysteine and the conserved F or W are not part of the CDR3 here. A D gene is named only where the DNA matches it firmly.

v_call d_call cdr3_aa
TRBV11-3 - ARGRDSPSYEQY
TRBV27 - ASSTREPAFSYNSPLH
TRBV29-1 TRBD2 SVEGLAGRGGYNEQF
TRBV4-1 - ASVPLVGVNNEQF
TRBV7-9 TRBD1 ASSFTGANTEAF
TRBV29-1 - SVDPGRERQKDYGYT
TRBV7-9 TRBD1 ASSPGTVEAF
TRBV19 TRBD2 ASSITWTSGSYEQY
TRBV4-1 - ASSQDLSGWTQY
TRBV6-5 TRBD2 ASSYSPPSGGAPQY
TRBV7-2 TRBD1 ASATGVGPDTQY
TRBV29-1 TRBD2 SGLGTSGRDYSYNEQF
TRBV5-4 TRBD2 ASSSRTYTSGLYNEQF
TRBV27 TRBD1 ASSLSTGGRVGYT
TRBV28 TRBD2 ASGRGGRGRETQY
TRBV6-1 - ASSVGVGAFEYGYT
TRBV4-1 TRBD1 ASSQGRQGGMYGYT
TRBV4-2 TRBD1 ASREQGDLNTEAF
TRBV7-2 TRBD1 ASSSGQGITEAF
TRBV5-1 TRBD1 ASSPRTGAGANVLT
TRBV6-6 - ASSQLPGAQPQH
TRBV5-1 - ASSPTSSRNFNEQF
TRBV27 TRBD2 ASSLAGAPFNEQF
TRBV7-2 TRBD1 ASSPVQGAGETQY
TRBV28 - ASRPGLYGELF
TRBV19 TRBD1 ASTPYSGGLAGGYT
TRBV11-2 TRBD1 ASSHGQGTDTQY
TRBV19 TRBD1 ASSPSTGMGYGYT
TRBV7-9 - ASSLGSGRGTDTQY
TRBV6-4 - ASSASQGSDTQY
TRBV29-1 - SVERAGEFNEKLF
TRBV5-4 TRBD1 ASSRDRGASTEAF
TRBV4-3 TRBD1 ASGPGQGAYEQY
TRBV27 TRBD1 ASSYTGTGTGGYT
TRBV6-1 - ASSEALRTANTEAF
TRBV6-1 - ASLSLQVNQPQH
TRBV5-1 - ASSFFASETYEQY